These 27 T cell receptor beta chains came from one sample sequenced in a study of vaccination and CD4 T cells after COVID-19. TCRdb analysed the PCR reads with MiXCR anew, one entry per CDR3 protein. The sample has over 20,000 distinct CDR3 sequences; around 60% are singletons. The starting material was CD4+ T cells from blood, obtained before SARS-CoV-2 vaccination. The receptors come from a human donor who had recovered from COVID-19.

This clonotype was seen only once. The chain combines TRBV11-2 with TRBJ2-5; the match to TRBD2 covers 11 bases. The CDR3 length is 15 residues. J lost 2 bases, V lost 8 bases, and 7 bases had no gene match. Germline CDR1 reads SGHAT; CDR2 reads FQNNGV. The DNA for the CDR3 is TGTGCCAGCCATGGGACTAGCGGCTCGCAAGAGACCCAGTACTTC. Residues: CASHGTSGSQETQYF.

This clonotype was seen only once. The CDR3 nucleotides are TGTGCCAGCAGTTTCAAGAGGAACACTGAAGCTTTCTTT. Translating it yields CASSFKRNTEAFF. This chain connects TRBV27 to TRBJ1-1; the D is unclear. Per germline, CDR1 MNHEY and CDR2 SMNVEV (reference sequence). The V and J ends lost 3 bases and 1 base respectively, with 6 bases between them. CDR3 length: 13 residues.

This clonotype was seen more than once but under ten times. The rearrangement uses TRBV7-2 and TRBJ1-5; the D is unclear. Germline V lookup: CDR1 SGHTA, CDR2 FQGNSA. This CDR3 has 15 amino acids. With 5 bases removed from V and 7 bases from J, the gap between germline ends came to 18 bases. CDR3 sequence: CASSPEARREQPQHF. CDR3 DNA: TGTGCCAGCAGCCCGGAGGCCCGGAGGGAACAGCCCCAGCATTTT.

This clonotype was seen only a few times. The rearrangement uses TRBV12-3 or TRBV12-4 and TRBJ1-5; possibly TRBD1 for D (6 bases). Trimming cost V 5 bases and J 9 bases, with 8 bases left between them. This CDR3 contains 11 residues. The DNA of the CDR3 is TGTGCCAGCAGTAGGGGGGGGCCCCAGCATTTT. This translates into CASSRGGPQHF.

This clonotype was seen a handful of times. CDR3: CASSLGTGKMAQHF. Here the CDR3 DNA reads TGTGCCAGCAGTTTAGGGACAGGCAAAATGGCCCAGCATTTT. The rearrangement links TRBV28 to TRBJ1-5; TRBD1 aligns across 8 bases. The CDR3 totals 14 residues. CDR1 and CDR2 (germline): MDHEN, SYDVKM. V gave up 2 bases and J gave up 11 bases; unmatched junction bases: 8.

The chain is built from TRBV28 and TRBJ1-1; D may be TRBD1 (6 bases). V was trimmed by 6 bases and J by 3 bases, leaving 17 bases between them. The CDR3 consists of 15 residues. Germline values: CDR1 MDHEN, CDR2 SYDVKM. CDR3 residues: CASSNWERGDTEAFF. The CDR3 DNA is TGTGCCAGCAGCAATTGGGAAAGGGGGGACACTGAAGCTTTCTTT.

The rearrangement uses TRBV6-1 and TRBJ2-5; 9 bases map to TRBD2. The V gene's germline CDR1 is MNHNS and CDR2 SASEGT. The CDR3 length is 14 residues. With V trimmed by 2 bases and J by 5 bases, 3 bases remained unmatched. The DNA for the CDR3 is TGTGCCAGCAGTGAACTAGCGGGACGGGAGACCCAGTACTTC. The encoded protein is CASSELAGRETQYF.

The gene calls are TRBV7-8 and TRBJ1-2; D is ambiguous. V lost 0 bases to trimming and J lost 4 bases, with 6 bases between them. The CDR3 runs to 13 residues. Germline CDR1 SGHVS, CDR2 FQNEAQ. DNA of the CDR3: TGTGCCAGCAGCTTAGCGGGCGGCTATGGCTACACCTTC. Translated: CASSLAGGYGYTF.

This clonotype showed up just a few times. The chain joins TRBV2 to TRBJ2-3, with D unresolved. The CDR3 extends over 15 amino acids. With 4 bases removed from V and 2 bases from J, the gap between germline ends came to 13 bases. Per germline, CDR1 SNHLY and CDR2 FYNNEI. DNA of the CDR3: TGTGCCAGCAGTGTTGCAGCAAGCTTCACAGATACGCAGTATTTT. Its translation is CASSVAASFTDTQYF.

The V and J genes are TRBV15 and TRBJ1-3; D may be TRBD1 (5 bases). Germline values: CDR1 LNHNV, CDR2 YYDKDF (reference sequence). Between the trimmed V and J ends, which lost 10 bases and 2 bases, there was a span of 18 bases. This CDR3 is 15 amino acids long. The CDR3, as DNA: TGTGCCATCTTTACTGTGGGGCGGCCTGGAAACACCATATATTTT. Its translation is CAIFTVGRPGNTIYF.

The genes are TRBV6-8 and TRBJ1-5; D uncertain. The CDR3 is 14 residues long. From germline, CDR1 is MNHGY and CDR2 SAAAGT. With 5 bases removed from V and 0 bases from J, the gap between germline ends came to 8 bases. The CDR3: CASSLSYSNQPQHF. The CDR3 DNA is TGTGCCAGCAGTCTGAGTTATAGCAATCAGCCCCAGCATTTT.

This clonotype came up a few times. This chain connects TRBV2 to TRBJ1-5, with 8 bases matching TRBD1. V lost 6 bases and J lost 11; bases outside the gene matches: 9. CDR3 length equals 13 residues. Germline lookup yields CDR1 SNHLY and CDR2 FYNNEI. The CDR3 region has the DNA TGTGCCAGCAGGCTCAATCAGGGGGCAGCCCAGCATTTT. Translation: CASRLNQGAAQHF.

DNA for the CDR3: TGTGCCAGCAGCCGGGAGGGCAATGAGCAGTTCTTC. The encoded protein is CASSREGNEQFF. The gene calls are TRBV7-9 and TRBJ2-1; 8 bases fit TRBD2. V trimming: 5 bases; J trimming: 6 bases; junction bases outside the gene matches: 0. CDR1 and CDR2 (germline): SEHNR, FQNEAQ (reference sequence). This CDR3 has 12 residues.

This clonotype was seen more than once but under ten times. V usage is TRBV6-1 and J usage is TRBJ1-6; D is ambiguous. Trimming took 7 bases from V and 9 from J, leaving 19 bases between them. The length of the CDR3 is 15 residues. CDR1 MNHNS and CDR2 SASEGT come from the germline V gene. The chain's CDR3 is CASTKEVPPGSPLHF. The CDR3 coding sequence is TGTGCCAGCACTAAAGAAGTGCCACCGGGTTCACCCCTCCACTTT.

The V call is TRBV11-2, the J call TRBJ2-7, with 11 bases aligning to TRBD1. From germline, CDR1 is SGHAT and CDR2 FQNNGV. The junction had 6 bases not matched to a gene; V was cut back by 5 bases and J by 3 bases. This CDR3 contains 15 residues. CDR3 sequence: CASSDPGTGGYEQYF. In DNA, the CDR3 is TGTGCCAGCAGCGACCCCGGGACAGGGGGCTACGAGCAGTACTTC. The complete variable domain, with remaining parts taken from reference TRBV11-2 and TRBJ2-7, reads EAGVAQSPRYKIIEKRQSVAFWCNPISGHATLYWYQQILGQGPKLLIQFQNNGVVDDSQLPKDRFSAERLKGVDSTLKIQPAKLEDSAVYLCASSDPGTGGYEQYFGPGTRLTVT.

The V gene is TRBV6-4, the J gene TRBJ1-2; TRBD1 might be the D (5 bases). Germline V gene lookup returns CDR1 MRHNA and CDR2 SNTAGT. The CDR3 extends over 12 amino acids. V lost 2 bases and J lost 5, with 6 bases in between. CDR3 residues: CASSDGGYGYTF. In DNA, the CDR3 is TGTGCCAGCAGTGACGGGGGTTATGGCTACACCTTC.

The gene calls are TRBV6-1 and TRBJ1-2; D not resolved. With 6 bases removed from V and 6 bases from J, the gap between germline ends came to 17 bases. The CDR3 is 14 amino acids. Germline V gene sequence: CDR1 MNHNS, CDR2 SASEGT. Here the CDR3 reads CASSREAGRNGYTF. CDR3 DNA: TGTGCCAGCAGCCGAGAGGCGGGGAGAAATGGCTACACCTTC.

The chain joins TRBV20-1 to TRBJ1-5; D unresolved. Germline loops: CDR1 DFQATT, CDR2 SNEGSKA (reference sequence). This CDR3 comprises 12 residues. V shed 3 bases and J shed 4 bases, with 7 bases lying between them. CDR3 DNA: TGCAGTGCTAGGGATACTAATCAGCCCCAGCATTTT. It is translated as CSARDTNQPQHF.

The chain uses TRBV7-2 and TRBJ2-7; maybe TRBD2 (6 bases). CDR1 is SGHTA and CDR2 is FQGNSA in the germline V gene. The V and J ends lost 1 base and 0 bases respectively, with 13 bases between them. This CDR3 has 16 residues. CDR3 bases: TGTGCCAGCAGCTTAGATGGACTAACCAGCTCCTACGAGCAGTACTTC. It specifies CASSLDGLTSSYEQYF.

This clonotype turned up a few times. The gene calls are TRBV20-1 and TRBJ2-1, with TRBD2 as a possible D gene (6 bases). The CDR3 extends over 16 amino acids. The V end lost 4 bases, the J end lost 1 base, and 17 bases lay between the germline ends. The germline CDR1 and CDR2 sequences are DFQATT and SNEGSKA (reference sequence). CDR3 region: CSATRMLGGSYNEQFF. CDR3 bases: TGCAGTGCTACGAGGATGCTAGGAGGGTCCTACAATGAGCAGTTCTTC.

This clonotype was seen only a few times. V gene TRBV20-1 combines with J gene TRBJ1-2, with 7 bases aligning to TRBD1. The CDR3 is 13 residues long. Trimming cost V 3 bases and J 5 bases; bases outside gene matches: 6. Germline CDR1 DFQATT, CDR2 SNEGSKA (reference sequence). CDR3 DNA sequence: TGCAGTGCTAGGGAGGGGGCGCGGTATGGCTACACCTTC. Amino acid sequence: CSAREGARYGYTF.

This clonotype came up a few times. This rearrangement joins TRBV11-3 to TRBJ2-3, with 13 bases identical to TRBD2. The junction had 3 bases not matched to a gene; V was cut back by 5 bases and J by 1 base. Germline lookup yields CDR1 SGHNT and CDR2 YENEEA. This CDR3 is built from 16 residues. CDR3 bases: TGTGCCAGCAGCCGCGGACTAGCGGGAGGCACAGATACGCAGTATTTT. As protein: CASSRGLAGGTDTQYF. The full variable domain, in which reference TRBV11-3 and TRBJ2-3 provide the parts outside the CDR3, is EAGVVQSPRYKIIEKKQPVAFWCNPISGHNTLYWYLQNLGQGPELLIRYENEEAVDDSQLPKDRFSAERLKGVDSTLKIQPAELGDSAVYLCASSRGLAGGTDTQYFGPGTRLTVL.

This clonotype appeared a single time. The chain is built from TRBV19 and TRBJ2-5; no reliable D call. The CDR3 contains 12 residues. Trimming removed 3 bases at V and 4 bases at J, with 6 bases between. Looked up from germline, CDR1 is LNHDA and CDR2 is SQIVND (reference sequence). This chain's CDR3 is CASSMSTETQYF. The CDR3 DNA reads TGTGCCAGTAGTATGTCTACAGAGACCCAGTACTTC.

This clonotype was seen a single time. The chain employs TRBV30 and TRBJ1-1; the match to TRBD1 covers 7 bases. CDR1 is GTSNPN and CDR2 is SVGIG in the germline V gene (reference sequence). Trimming removed 2 bases from V and 3 bases from J; junction bases left unmatched: 6. This CDR3 region has 14 residues. The CDR3: CAWSHITGDTEAFF. DNA for the CDR3: TGTGCCTGGAGTCACATTACAGGGGACACTGAAGCTTTCTTT.

This clonotype was detected a few times. The chain carries TRBV6-2 or TRBV6-3 and TRBJ1-5; D is unresolved. Germline loops: CDR1 MNHEY, CDR2 SVGEGT. V lost 5 bases, J lost 9 bases, and 20 bases lay in between. The CDR3 spans 15 residues. CDR3 sequence: CASSDNRPDVWPQHF. For the CDR3, the DNA is TGTGCCAGCAGTGACAATAGACCGGACGTGTGGCCCCAGCATTTT.

This clonotype was observed a few times. The V and J genes are TRBV20-1 and TRBJ1-6, with D tentatively TRBD1 (5 bases). The CDR3 runs to 14 residues. Germline CDR1 reads DFQATT; CDR2 reads SNEGSKA (reference sequence). The V gene lost 8 bases and the J gene lost 6 bases, with 17 bases spanning the gap. The CDR3 DNA is TGCAGTACCCAAGGGGAGGACTTTAATTCACCCCTCCACTTT. Its protein product is CSTQGEDFNSPLHF.

The chain employs TRBV10-2 and TRBJ2-1; 9 bases are shared with TRBD2. CDR1 is WSHSY and CDR2 is SAAADI in the germline V gene. The junction had 18 bases not matched to a gene; V was cut back by 3 bases and J by 3 bases. The CDR3 consists of 20 residues. Here the CDR3 reads CASSEVVGGRAVRGYNEQFF. The DNA of the CDR3 is TGCGCCAGCAGTGAAGTGGTCGGCGGGAGGGCCGTGCGTGGCTACAATGAGCAGTTCTTC.